The T cell receptor (beta chain) under discussion was sequenced for a study of T cell changes during pregnancy in multiple sclerosis. The protocol was immunoSEQ multiplex PCR, while the TCRdb copy is restricted to in-frame clones and leaves out a portion. The sample contains 55,000 to 65,000 clones, roughly 92% of which appear only once. This clonotype originated in a female donor with multiple sclerosis, enrolled in a pregnancy study. Sequenced material: peripheral blood, taken in the second trimester of pregnancy.

The CDR3 sequence: CARAVAGGYQFF. The DNA for the CDR3 is TGTGCCAGAGCGGTAGCGGGAGGGTATCAGTTCTTC. The chain uses TRBV2 and TRBJ2-1; 11 bases are shared with TRBD2. The junction had 8 bases not matched to a gene; V was cut back by 9 bases and J by 13 bases. CDR1 SNHLY and CDR2 FYNNEI come from the germline V gene. The CDR3 is 12 amino acids.